A single sample gave rise to the 31 T cell receptor beta chains below, sequenced in a study of T cells in localized non-small cell lung cancer. The repertoire was sequenced with immunoSEQ multiplex PCR; TCRdb's copy has only in-frame clones and lacks some. The sample consists of around 53,000 clones, around 80% of them appearing once. Sample: PBMCs, taken before any cancer treatment. These receptors were obtained from a woman aged 35 to 70 with stage II lung adenocarcinoma.

The rearrangement links TRBV4-2 to TRBJ2-5, with 9 positions matching TRBD2. CDR1 is LGHNA, CDR2 YNFKEQ, per germline. This CDR3 is built from 15 residues. The J segment lost 5 bases and the V segment lost 3 bases, leaving 7 bases of the junction unmatched. This CDR3 reads CASSQGGGERETQYF. CDR3 sequence (DNA): TGTGCCAGCAGCCAGGGCGGGGGGGAGCGGGAGACCCAGTACTTC.

V usage is TRBV18 and J usage is TRBJ2-7; 9 bases agree with TRBD1. Germline V gene sequence: CDR1 KGHSH, CDR2 LQKENI. The V segment lost 5 bases and the J segment 6 bases; nucleotides outside the gene matches: 11. This CDR3 comprises 15 residues. CDR3 loop: CASSSSTGGLGEQYF. As DNA, the CDR3 is TGTGCCAGCTCATCCTCGACAGGGGGTCTGGGCGAGCAGTACTTC. Combining the CDR3 with reference TRBV18 and TRBJ2-7 gives the whole variable domain NAGVMQNPRHLVRRRGQEARLRCSPMKGHSHVYWYRQLPEEGLKFMVYLQKENIIDESGMPKERFSAEFPKEGPSILRIQQVVRGDSAAYFCASSSSTGGLGEQYFGPGTRLTVT.

The chain employs TRBV5-4 and TRBJ2-1; D tentatively reads TRBD1 or TRBD2 (5 bases each). The CDR3 contains 14 residues. The germline V gene has CDR1 SGHNT and CDR2 YYREEE (reference sequence). Between the trimmed V and J ends, which lost 0 bases and 6 bases, there was a span of 10 bases. In DNA form, the CDR3 reads TGTGCCAGCAGCTTGGGACAGCGGAGCAATGAGCAGTTCTTC. As protein: CASSLGQRSNEQFF.

The chain uses TRBV5-1 and TRBJ2-1; the D gene is possibly TRBD1 (5 bases). The V end was cut by 1 base, the J end by 9 bases, with 14 bases between. The CDR3 covers 14 residues. The germline V gene encodes CDR1 SGHRS and CDR2 YFSETQ. CDR3 region: CASSLQDSQGEQFF. CDR3 nucleotide sequence: TGCGCCAGCAGCTTGCAAGACAGTCAGGGTGAGCAGTTCTTC.

This clone was detected only a few times. The chain employs TRBV13 and TRBJ1-1, with a tentative D call TRBD1 (5 bases). Looked up from germline, CDR1 is PRHDT and CDR2 is FYEKMQ (reference sequence). The CDR3 sequence is 12 residues long. With 4 bases removed from V and 6 bases from J, the gap between germline ends came to 9 bases. CDR3 sequence reads: CASSSGGAEAFF. CDR3 nucleotide sequence: TGTGCCAGCAGCTCTGGAGGGGCTGAAGCTTTCTTT.

The chain uses TRBV5-4 and TRBJ1-6, with 9 bases matching TRBD1. This CDR3 has 14 amino acids. CDR1 is SGHNT, CDR2 YYREEE, per germline (reference sequence). V lost 2 bases, J lost 7 bases, and 1 base stayed unmatched. This CDR3 is CASSLTGGNSPLHF. CDR3 sequence (DNA): TGTGCCAGCAGCTTAACAGGGGGCAATTCACCCCTCCACTTT.

The chain has TRBV5-5 and TRBJ2-5; TRBD1 agrees at 8 bases. V lost 3 bases, J lost 10 bases, and 11 bases stayed unmatched. Germline values: CDR1 SGHKS, CDR2 YYEKEE (reference sequence). The CDR3 totals 14 residues. CDR3 region: CASSSTTGVSVQYF. The CDR3 DNA reads TGTGCCAGCAGCTCGACGACAGGGGTATCAGTCCAGTACTTC.

The rearrangement joins TRBV7-9 to TRBJ2-3; no clear D. V was cut by 2 bases and J by 3 bases, with 9 bases left in between. Germline CDR1 SEHNR, CDR2 FQNEAQ (reference sequence). The CDR3 is 14 amino acids. The CDR3 is CASSLIGITDTQYF. The CDR3 DNA reads TGTGCCAGCAGCTTAATAGGGATTACAGATACGCAGTATTTT.

V usage is TRBV7-2 and J usage is TRBJ2-3, with no clear D. V lost 4 bases and J 4 bases, leaving 15 bases between the germline ends. The germline CDR1 and CDR2 sequences are SGHTA and FQGNSA. The CDR3 has 15 residues. The chain's CDR3 is CASSSFTLSADTQYF. Written as DNA, the CDR3 is TGTGCCAGCAGCTCGTTTACTCTTTCCGCAGATACGCAGTATTTT.

The rearrangement joins TRBV11-2 to TRBJ1-2; D gene unclear. Germline lookup yields CDR1 SGHAT and CDR2 FQNNGV. The CDR3 consists of 12 residues. V dropped 0 bases and J dropped 6 bases, with 5 bases sitting between them. In nucleotides, the CDR3 is TGTGCCAGCAGCTTAGAGGGTGATGGCTACACCTTC. Translated, it gives CASSLEGDGYTF.

This clone was counted between two and nine times. V and J are TRBV27 and TRBJ1-5, with D uncertain. Deletions cut 1 base from V and 15 bases from J, with 16 bases between. This CDR3 has 13 residues. The V gene's germline CDR1 is MNHEY and CDR2 SMNVEV (reference sequence). The CDR3 spells CASSLWPQVCLHF. CDR3 DNA: TGTGCCAGCAGTTTATGGCCCCAGGTATGCCTGCATTTT.

Here the CDR3 reads CASSEVHRDTEAFF. DNA for the CDR3: TGTGCCAGCAGTGAAGTCCATAGGGACACTGAAGCTTTCTTT. This chain joins TRBV6-1 and TRBJ1-1; no clear D. The CDR3 is 14 residues long. In germline, CDR1 is MNHNS, CDR2 SASEGT. V lost 1 base and J 3 bases, leaving 9 bases between the germline ends.

This clone showed up just once. The chain employs TRBV9 and TRBJ2-1, with D possibly being TRBD1 or TRBD2 (6 bases each). The CDR3 is 16 residues long. V shed 0 bases and J shed 6 bases, with 16 bases lying between them. The germline CDR1 and CDR2 sequences are SGDLS and YYNGEE. This chain's CDR3 is CASSVEGGRMVNEQFF. The CDR3 DNA reads as TGTGCCAGCAGCGTAGAAGGGGGGCGCATGGTCAATGAGCAGTTCTTC.

This clone has only one observation. The sample has other DNA sequences that encode this CDR3 too. The chain combines TRBV5-1 with TRBJ2-3; D remains unclear. V was clipped by 2 bases and J by 2 bases, with 6 bases between them. This CDR3 is 13 amino acids long. Per germline, CDR1 SGHRS and CDR2 YFSETQ. CDR3 loop: CASSFTNTDTQYF. In nucleotides, the CDR3 is TGCGCCAGCAGCTTCACCAACACAGATACGCAGTATTTT.

The rearrangement uses TRBV6-5 and TRBJ2-1, with TRBD1 matching 9 bases. CDR1 is MNHEY and CDR2 is SVGAGI in the germline V gene. V trimming: 5 bases; J trimming: 3 bases; junction bases outside the gene matches: 5. The CDR3 extends over 15 amino acids. CDR3 sequence: CASSLRTGDYNEQFF. CDR3 DNA: TGTGCCAGCAGTCTTCGGACAGGGGACTACAATGAGCAGTTCTTC.

This rearrangement joins TRBV6-1 to TRBJ1-4; D remains unclear. The ends were cut back, 5 bases at V and 7 bases at J, with 14 bases in the middle. This CDR3 spans 14 amino acids. Germline V gives CDR1 MNHNS, CDR2 SASEGT. The CDR3 DNA is TGTGCCAGCAGTTTTCTAGACTCTCTTGAAAAACTGTTTTTT. Protein: CASSFLDSLEKLFF.

This clone was detected a few times. The rearrangement links TRBV28 to TRBJ1-1; 8 bases line up with TRBD1. The CDR3 loop spans 14 amino acids. Germline assignment: CDR1 MDHEN and CDR2 SYDVKM. Trimming took 4 bases from V and 2 from J; bases not matched to a gene: 3. CDR3 residues: CASSWDRTNTEAFF. CDR3 in DNA: TGTGCCAGCAGTTGGGACAGGACTAACACTGAAGCTTTCTTT.

The V call is TRBV19, the J call TRBJ1-4, with D uncertain. V shed 3 bases and J shed 10 bases, with 12 bases lying between them. This CDR3 has 13 amino acids. Germline CDR1 is LNHDA and CDR2 is SQIVND (reference sequence). The CDR3 is CASSMNPGGKLFF. The CDR3 coding sequence is TGTGCCAGTAGTATGAATCCGGGAGGAAAACTGTTTTTT.

This sequence joins TRBV5-5 and TRBJ1-2; D might be TRBD1 (6 bases). The CDR3 is 17 residues long. The germline V and J ends were trimmed by 4 bases and 4 bases, with 23 bases remaining between them. CDR1 and CDR2 from the germline V gene are SGHKS and YYEKEE (reference sequence). In DNA, the CDR3 is TGTGCCAGCAGCCCCGGCCGTCGGGACATTATTATCTATGGCTACACCTTC. It encodes CASSPGRRDIIIYGYTF.

This clone appeared once. V and J are TRBV9 and TRBJ1-2, with a possible D match to TRBD1 (6 bases). Trimming left V 0 bases short and J 4 bases short, with 16 bases between. Germline values: CDR1 SGDLS, CDR2 YYNGEE. This CDR3 is built from 16 residues. CDR3 protein: CASSVAAQGNSYGYTF. CDR3 DNA: TGTGCCAGCAGCGTAGCAGCCCAGGGGAATAGCTATGGCTACACCTTC. Drawing the rest from reference TRBV9 and TRBJ1-2, the complete variable domain is DSGVTQTPKHLITATGQRVTLRCSPRSGDLSVYWYQQSLDQGLQFLIQYYNGEERAKGNILERFSAQQFPDLHSELNLSSLELGDSALYFCASSVAAQGNSYGYTFGSGTRLTVV.

V usage is TRBV18 and J usage is TRBJ1-1, with a weak D call TRBD1 (6 bases). Trimming took 6 bases from V and 5 from J, leaving 25 bases between them. CDR1 is KGHSH, CDR2 LQKENI, per germline. This CDR3 is 17 amino acids long. The CDR3 nucleotides are TGTGCCAGCTCGACTCCGGGAACAGGGCCTGGGGGTACTGAAGCTTTCTTT. It codes for CASSTPGTGPGGTEAFF.

The rearrangement joins TRBV19 to TRBJ1-2, with TRBD1 matching over 7 bases. The CDR3 consists of 13 residues. J was trimmed by 3 bases and V by 5 bases; bases with no gene match: 3. Germline-derived CDR1 and CDR2 are LNHDA and SQIVND (reference sequence). Written as DNA, the CDR3 is TGTGCCAGTAGTGGAACAGGGGACTATGGCTACACCTTC. Its translation is CASSGTGDYGYTF.

The chain joins TRBV27 to TRBJ1-4; TRBD1 might be the D (5 bases). The CDR3 extends over 13 amino acids. Trimming removed 6 bases from V and 8 bases from J, with 13 bases in between. Germline V gene lookup returns CDR1 MNHEY and CDR2 SMNVEV (reference sequence). The CDR3 protein is CASRRGSGEKLFF. DNA for the CDR3: TGTGCCAGCAGAAGGGGAAGTGGGGAAAAACTGTTTTTT.

The J gene is TRBJ1-5, the V gene TRBV6-5, with 8 bases matching TRBD1. The CDR3 is 14 residues long. Germline trimming cut 5 bases from V and 6 bases from J; bases unmatched to any gene: 6. The germline V gene encodes CDR1 MNHEY and CDR2 SVGAGI. CDR3 protein: CASSHGQGSQPQHF. DNA of the CDR3: TGTGCCAGCAGTCATGGACAGGGCTCTCAGCCCCAGCATTTT.

The V and J genes are TRBV5-1 and TRBJ2-1; no definite D call. V lost 3 bases to trimming and J lost 4 bases, with 11 bases between them. There are 14 residues in the CDR3. Germline assignment: CDR1 SGHRS and CDR2 YFSETQ. The CDR3 bases are TGCGCCAGCAGCTCCTCAAGGGATTACAATGAGCAGTTCTTC. It specifies CASSSSRDYNEQFF.

V is TRBV29-1 and J is TRBJ2-3, with D hard to call. Germline V gene lookup returns CDR1 SQVTM and CDR2 ANQGSEA. V gave up 3 bases and J gave up 1 base, with 5 bases separating them. CDR3 length: 12 residues. CDR3 coding DNA: TGCAGCGTTGAGAACGGCACAGATACGCAGTATTTT. Translating gives CSVENGTDTQYF.

The chain recombines TRBV2 with TRBJ2-7; D is tentatively TRBD1 or TRBD2 (5 bases each). In germline, CDR1 is SNHLY, CDR2 FYNNEI. V dropped 7 bases and J dropped 2 bases, with 18 bases sitting between them. The CDR3 totals 15 residues. The CDR3 DNA reads as TGTGCCAGCAAAGTCGCCGGGACGGAGACCTACGAGCAGTACTTC. Residues: CASKVAGTETYEQYF. The whole variable domain, filled in from reference TRBV2 and TRBJ2-7, reads EPEVTQTPSHQVTQMGQEVILRCVPISNHLYFYWYRQILGQKVEFLVSFYNNEISEKSEIFDDQFSVERPDGSNFTLKIRSTKLEDSAMYFCASKVAGTETYEQYFGPGTRLTVT.

About this clone itself: Germline is not matched at one junction end, which may reflect a read error. V is TRBV7-7 and J is TRBJ1-1; no clear D gene. Germline V gene sequence: CDR1 SSHAT, CDR2 FNYEAQ (reference sequence). The CDR3 spans 13 residues. This CDR3 reads CASSLERDTEAFF. As DNA, the CDR3 is TGTGCTAGCAGCCTTGAACGGGACACTGAAGCTTTCTTT.

The rearrangement uses TRBV28 and TRBJ2-5, with D perhaps matching TRBD1 (5 bases). From germline, CDR1 is MDHEN and CDR2 SYDVKM. This CDR3 comprises 13 residues. V lost 6 bases and J 1 base, leaving 9 bases between the germline ends. The CDR3 bases are TGTGCCAGCAGGTCGACAGCCCAAGAGACCCAGTACTTC. Translating gives CASRSTAQETQYF.

This clone was counted only a few times. This chain links TRBV11-1 with TRBJ2-7; D uncertain. Looked up from germline, CDR1 is SGHAT and CDR2 is FQDESV (reference sequence). The CDR3 length is 16 residues. Trimming cost V 5 bases and J 4 bases, with 21 bases left between them. The CDR3 is CASSANRGTSWYEQYF. CDR3 DNA sequence: TGTGCCAGCAGCGCCAACCGTGGCACCTCCTGGTACGAGCAGTACTTC.

This chain connects TRBV19 to TRBJ1-1, with D unresolved. From germline, CDR1 is LNHDA and CDR2 SQIVND (reference sequence). The CDR3 contains 15 residues. V was cut by 7 bases and J by 2 bases, with 17 bases left in between. The CDR3 DNA reads TGTGCCAGTAAGAGTTCCGGCTTCCCCAACACTGAAGCTTTCTTT. Protein sequence: CASKSSGFPNTEAFF.